This TCR beta chain emerged from a study of CXCR3-negative and CXCR3-positive naive CD8 T cells. CDR1 and CDR2 from the germline V gene are SGDLS and YYNGEE. This CDR3 comprises 14 residues. 5' RACE with UMI labels generated the TRB cDNA libraries. TCRdb re-called the 5' RACE reads and gives one entry per CDR3 protein, without DNA. The table for this sample gives about 90,000 distinct CDR3 sequences. Sequences were obtained from naive CXCR3- CD8+ T cells from blood. Subset: CD45RO-CCR7+CD27+CD95- naive CD8+ T cells lacking CXCR3 (TNR3-). The chain employs TRBV9 and TRBJ1-2; TCRdb proposes TRBD1, but this gene call is untestable without DNA. The clonotype originates from a human donor in good health. Some clones in this sample may be carry-over from other donors' samples. The CDR3 loop reads CASSVAGGRNGYTF. The whole variable domain, remainder taken from reference TRBV9 and TRBJ1-2, is DSGVTQTPKHLITATGQRVTLRCSPRSGDLSVYWYQQSLDQGLQFLIQYYNGEERAKGNILERFSAQQFPDLHSELNLSSLELGDSALYFCASSVAGGRNGYTFGSGTRLTVV.